This note documents a single T cell receptor (beta chain) sequence. The entry originates in a study of T cells in narcolepsy. Background on the study: Patients with NT1 or NT2 and healthy control donors were enrolled.

The repertoire was sequenced with immunoSEQ multiplex PCR; TCRdb's copy has only in-frame clones and lacks some. Of 32,000 or so clones in the sample, around 77% were seen once. The TCR originated in a human donor in good health. Specimen: memory (CD45RA-) CD4+ T cells from blood.

CDR3 region: CASSFTRASNEKLFF. The CDR3 DNA reads TGTGCCAGCAGCTTTACGCGGGCATCTAATGAAAAACTGTTTTTT. The chain employs TRBV7-8 and TRBJ1-4; unclear D gene. The CDR3 has 15 amino acids. Germline CDR1 and CDR2: SGHVS and FQNEAQ. With 3 bases removed from V and 3 bases from J, the gap between germline ends came to 11 bases.